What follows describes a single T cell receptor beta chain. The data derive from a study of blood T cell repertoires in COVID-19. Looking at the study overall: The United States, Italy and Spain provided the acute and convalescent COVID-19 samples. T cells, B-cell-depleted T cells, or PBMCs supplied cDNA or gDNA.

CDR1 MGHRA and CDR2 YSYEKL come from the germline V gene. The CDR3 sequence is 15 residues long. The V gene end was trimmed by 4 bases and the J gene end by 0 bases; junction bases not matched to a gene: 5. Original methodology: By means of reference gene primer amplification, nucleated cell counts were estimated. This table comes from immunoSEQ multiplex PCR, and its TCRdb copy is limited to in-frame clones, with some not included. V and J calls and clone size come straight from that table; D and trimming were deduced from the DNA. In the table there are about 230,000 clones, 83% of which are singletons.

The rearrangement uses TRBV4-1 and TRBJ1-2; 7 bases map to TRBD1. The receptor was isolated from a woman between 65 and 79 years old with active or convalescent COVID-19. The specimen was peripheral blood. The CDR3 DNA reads TGCGCCAGCAGCCCGGACAGGACAACTAACTATGGCTACACCTTC. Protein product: CASSPDRTTNYGYTF.